This is a list of T cell receptor beta chains from one sample in a study of PD-L1 blockade in urothelial cancer. TCRdb's copy holds only in-frame clones and misses some; the assay was immunoSEQ multiplex PCR. Of 55,000 or so clones listed, about 80% were seen once; the top ten hold 5.8%. This sample comprised PBMCs, obtained around atezolizumab (anti-PD-L1) treatment. The receptors shown here come from a man in his forties with urothelial cancer. The CDR3 runs from the conserved cysteine through the conserved F or W. A D gene is named only where the DNA matches it firmly. Size is stated for part of the rows, as once, few or many counts, or as a class when the clone is expanded.

d_gene: TRBD1
j_gene: TRBJ1-2
abundance: .
v_gene: TRBV6-1
CDR3nt: TGTGCCAGCTCGACAGGGGGGTACTATGGCTACACCTTC
CDR3aa: CASSTGGYYGYTF

d_gene: .
j_gene: TRBJ2-2
abundance: .
v_gene: TRBV11-3
CDR3nt: TGTGCCAGCAGCCCCCCAGGGGTGACGAACACCGGGGAGCTGTTTTTT
CDR3aa: CASSPPGVTNTGELFF

d_gene: TRBD1
j_gene: TRBJ2-2
abundance: .
v_gene: TRBV19
CDR3nt: TGTGCCACGAGGCAGGGACAGTACACCGGGGAGCTGTTTTTT
CDR3aa: CATRQGQYTGELFF

d_gene: TRBD1
j_gene: TRBJ1-5
abundance: .
v_gene: TRBV6-1
CDR3nt: TGTGCCAGCAGACTGCAGGGGGTGATTCAGCCCCAGCATTTT
CDR3aa: CASRLQGVIQPQHF

d_gene: TRBD1
j_gene: TRBJ1-2
abundance: .
v_gene: TRBV27
CDR3nt: TGTGCCACCTCCCGGGGGACAGCCGATGGCTACACCTTC
CDR3aa: CATSRGTADGYTF

d_gene: TRBD2
j_gene: TRBJ2-7
abundance: .
v_gene: TRBV15
CDR3nt: TGTGCCACCAGCAGGGGGTGGGGGGGACGGGACGAGCAGTACTTC
CDR3aa: CATSRGWGGRDEQYF

d_gene: TRBD1
j_gene: TRBJ1-5
abundance: .
v_gene: TRBV6-5
CDR3nt: TGTGCCACCAAAGTCGGAAGGACAGGGCATCAGCCCCAGCATTTT
CDR3aa: CATKVGRTGHQPQHF

d_gene: TRBD2
j_gene: TRBJ2-3
abundance: .
v_gene: TRBV25-1
CDR3nt: TGTGCCAGCAGTGCAATGGTGGGGAGGGTCCCAGATACGCAGTATTTT
CDR3aa: CASSAMVGRVPDTQYF

d_gene: TRBD2
j_gene: TRBJ2-3
abundance: .
v_gene: TRBV9
CDR3nt: TGTGCCAGCAGCGCTATCGCGACTAGCGTTAGCACAGATACGCAGTATTTT
CDR3aa: CASSAIATSVSTDTQYF

d_gene: TRBD1
j_gene: TRBJ1-2
abundance: .
v_gene: TRBV6-1
CDR3nt: TGTGCCAGCAGTGAAAGGACAGGGGGCGCAAACTATGGCTACACCTTC
CDR3aa: CASSERTGGANYGYTF

d_gene: TRBD2
j_gene: TRBJ2-7
abundance: .
v_gene: TRBV4-1
CDR3nt: TGCGCCAGCAGCCAAGGAGCGGGAGGGCCCGACGAGCAGTACTTC
CDR3aa: CASSQGAGGPDEQYF

d_gene: .
j_gene: TRBJ2-2
abundance: .
v_gene: TRBV11-2
CDR3nt: TGTGCCAGCAGCTACGACAGCCATTCCACCGGGGAGCTGTTTTTT
CDR3aa: CASSYDSHSTGELFF

d_gene: .
j_gene: TRBJ1-1
abundance: .
v_gene: TRBV5-1
CDR3nt: TGCGCCAGCAGTGTACCAGGCGGGGTGAACACTGAAGCTTTCTTT
CDR3aa: CASSVPGGVNTEAFF

d_gene: .
j_gene: TRBJ2-2
abundance: .
v_gene: TRBV11-2
CDR3nt: TGTGCCAGCAGCTTAGTCAGGGGAATTGTGAGGACCGGGGAGCTGTTTTTT
CDR3aa: CASSLVRGIVRTGELFF

d_gene: .
j_gene: TRBJ2-1
abundance: few
v_gene: TRBV9
CDR3nt: TGTGCCAGCAGCGAGGAGGGGTCATGCGAGTTCTTC
CDR3aa: CASSEEGSCEFF

d_gene: TRBD2
j_gene: TRBJ2-2
abundance: .
v_gene: TRBV7-3
CDR3nt: TGTGCCAGCAGCTGGCTTCCTAGCGGGAGGGACGGGGAGCTGTTTTTT
CDR3aa: CASSWLPSGRDGELFF

d_gene: TRBD2
j_gene: TRBJ2-4
abundance: once
v_gene: TRBV11-2
CDR3nt: TGTGCCAGCCGGCGGGACCCGGAGGCGGGAGCTCAGTACTTC
CDR3aa: CASRRDPEAGAQYF

d_gene: .
j_gene: TRBJ1-1
abundance: .
v_gene: TRBV5-1
CDR3nt: TGCGCCAGCAGCTCCCCTCCGACTTCGGTGGAGACTGAAGCTTTCTTT
CDR3aa: CASSSPPTSVETEAFF

d_gene: .
j_gene: TRBJ1-1
abundance: few
v_gene: TRBV29-1
CDR3nt: TGCAGCGTTGAAGATAGGAACACTGAAGCTTTCTTT
CDR3aa: CSVEDRNTEAFF

d_gene: .
j_gene: TRBJ2-1
abundance: .
v_gene: TRBV18
CDR3nt: TGTGCCAGCTCACCACTAACTGATGAGCAGTTCTTC
CDR3aa: CASSPLTDEQFF

d_gene: .
j_gene: TRBJ1-2
abundance: .
v_gene: TRBV18
CDR3nt: TGTGCCAGCTCCCCCGTGAGGGGCGCGGGAGGCTACACCTTC
CDR3aa: CASSPVRGAGGYTF

d_gene: TRBD2
j_gene: TRBJ2-3
abundance: .
v_gene: TRBV27
CDR3nt: TGTGCCACCCGTGATAGCGGGAGGCCAGATACGCAGTATTTT
CDR3aa: CATRDSGRPDTQYF

d_gene: .
j_gene: TRBJ2-3
abundance: .
v_gene: TRBV25-1
CDR3nt: TGTGCCAGCAGCGACGGGAGAGGCCCAGATACGCAGTATTTT
CDR3aa: CASSDGRGPDTQYF

d_gene: TRBD2
j_gene: TRBJ2-7
abundance: .
v_gene: TRBV10-3
CDR3nt: TGTGCCATCAGACCACCGGGACTAGCAGTCGAGCAGTACTTC
CDR3aa: CAIRPPGLAVEQYF

d_gene: .
j_gene: TRBJ2-7
abundance: .
v_gene: TRBV5-1
CDR3nt: TGCGCCAGCAGCTTGGCCTCGGGTTCCTACGAGCAGTACTTC
CDR3aa: CASSLASGSYEQYF

d_gene: .
j_gene: TRBJ1-1
abundance: .
v_gene: TRBV25-1
CDR3nt: TGTGCCAGCAGCCTCGGGAGAGTGAACACTGAAGCTTTCTTT
CDR3aa: CASSLGRVNTEAFF

d_gene: .
j_gene: TRBJ2-6
abundance: few
v_gene: TRBV5-1
CDR3nt: TGCGCCAGCAGCTTGTTGGAGTCTGGGGCCAACGTCCTGACTTTC
CDR3aa: CASSLLESGANVLTF

d_gene: .
j_gene: TRBJ1-5
abundance: .
v_gene: TRBV19
CDR3nt: TGTGCCACCCACTCCGGGGAGGGTCCTCAGCCCCAGCATTTT
CDR3aa: CATHSGEGPQPQHF

d_gene: .
j_gene: TRBJ1-2
abundance: .
v_gene: TRBV5-6
CDR3nt: TGTGCCAGCAGCGTTATACAGTTCTATGGCTACACCTTC
CDR3aa: CASSVIQFYGYTF

d_gene: .
j_gene: TRBJ2-3
abundance: once
v_gene: TRBV6-5
CDR3nt: TGTGCCAGCAGTTATGCGGGGCCCACAGATACGCAGTATTTT
CDR3aa: CASSYAGPTDTQYF

d_gene: .
j_gene: TRBJ1-1
abundance: .
v_gene: TRBV16
CDR3nt: TGTGCCAGCAGCCGACCTCTCCGACAAACGATTGGGTCGGACACTGAGGCTTTCTTT
CDR3aa: CASSRPLRQTIGSDTEAFF

d_gene: .
j_gene: TRBJ2-3
abundance: .
v_gene: TRBV9
CDR3nt: TGTGCCAGCAGCGTAGAAGGAGGGACAGATACGCAGTATTTT
CDR3aa: CASSVEGGTDTQYF

d_gene: .
j_gene: TRBJ2-1
abundance: .
v_gene: TRBV6-1
CDR3nt: TGTGCCAGCGAGGGGGCCTACAATGAGCAGTTCTTC
CDR3aa: CASEGAYNEQFF

d_gene: .
j_gene: TRBJ2-7
abundance: few
v_gene: TRBV30
CDR3nt: TGTGCCTGGACCGGGACTGCCTTCGGTCACGAGCAGTACTTC
CDR3aa: CAWTGTAFGHEQYF

d_gene: TRBD2
j_gene: TRBJ2-7
abundance: .
v_gene: TRBV5-1
CDR3nt: TGCGCCAGCAGCTTGGATGGACTAGCTAAGACCGAGCAGTACTTC
CDR3aa: CASSLDGLAKTEQYF

d_gene: .
j_gene: TRBJ2-1
abundance: .
v_gene: TRBV19
CDR3nt: TGTGCCACCACGGTGGACTTCTCGGGGAATGAGCAGTTCTTC
CDR3aa: CATTVDFSGNEQFF

d_gene: TRBD2
j_gene: TRBJ2-7
abundance: once
v_gene: TRBV28
CDR3nt: TGTGCCAGCACCAAGATCCCTTTTGGAGCGGGAGGGCCTTCCAACGAGCAGTACTTC
CDR3aa: CASTKIPFGAGGPSNEQYF

d_gene: .
j_gene: TRBJ1-4
abundance: once
v_gene: TRBV30
CDR3nt: TGTGCCTGGAGTGTAAACGGGAGGGGCGAAAAACTGTTTTTT
CDR3aa: CAWSVNGRGEKLFF

d_gene: .
j_gene: TRBJ1-1
abundance: few
v_gene: TRBV7-2
CDR3nt: TGTGCCAGCACCACAGGGTCGGACACTGAAGCTTTCTTT
CDR3aa: CASTTGSDTEAFF

d_gene: TRBD1
j_gene: TRBJ2-7
abundance: .
v_gene: TRBV6-6
CDR3nt: TGTGCCGTCGCCGGGACAGAAACTTACGAGCAGTACTTC
CDR3aa: CAVAGTETYEQYF

d_gene: .
j_gene: TRBJ1-1
abundance: .
v_gene: TRBV18
CDR3nt: TGTGCCAGCTCACCCGGACAAAACACTGAAGCTTTCTTT
CDR3aa: CASSPGQNTEAFF

d_gene: TRBD2
j_gene: TRBJ2-5
abundance: .
v_gene: TRBV5-1
CDR3nt: TGCGCCAGCAGCTTGGGAGGGACTAGCGGGGCGGAGACCCAGTACTTC
CDR3aa: CASSLGGTSGAETQYF

d_gene: .
j_gene: TRBJ2-1
abundance: .
v_gene: TRBV20-1
CDR3nt: TGCAGTGCTACAGACAATGAGCAGTTCTTC
CDR3aa: CSATDNEQFF

d_gene: .
j_gene: TRBJ2-7
abundance: .
v_gene: TRBV29-1
CDR3nt: TGCAGCGCCTCGGGGAGCTCCTACGAGCAGTACTTC
CDR3aa: CSASGSSYEQYF

d_gene: TRBD1
j_gene: TRBJ1-1
abundance: .
v_gene: TRBV11-2
CDR3nt: TGTGCCAGCACCCCACAGGGGGCGCGGGGTACTGAAGCTTTCTTT
CDR3aa: CASTPQGARGTEAFF

d_gene: TRBD1
j_gene: TRBJ2-7
abundance: .
v_gene: TRBV30
CDR3nt: TGTGCCTGGAGTGTGGGGACAGGGGTTTACGAGCAGTACTTC
CDR3aa: CAWSVGTGVYEQYF

d_gene: TRBD1
j_gene: TRBJ2-7
abundance: once
v_gene: TRBV5-1
CDR3nt: TGCGCCAGCAGCTTGGTGGGACAGGGGTACGAGCAGTACTTC
CDR3aa: CASSLVGQGYEQYF

d_gene: TRBD2
j_gene: TRBJ2-1
abundance: .
v_gene: TRBV5-4
CDR3nt: TGTGCCAGCAGCTTAGCGCGGCGGGAGGGCCCCGGAGGTGAGCAGTTCTTC
CDR3aa: CASSLARREGPGGEQFF